Listed below are T cell receptor beta chains from one sample, sequenced in a study of shared clonotypes between healthy human individuals. Some clones are missing from TCRdb's copy, which holds only in-frame ones; the method was immunoSEQ multiplex PCR. The table has about 2.3 million clones, approximately 95% seen once. The material sequenced was naive CD4+ T cells from PBMCs. All receptors come from a man younger than 35 in good health. Some clones in this sample may be carry-over from other donors' samples. Both conserved end residues are part of each CDR3. The order of the fields is clone size, V gene, J gene, D gene, CDR3 protein. The D gene is left open where the match is weak. Some rows mark clone size as missing; the rest say once, few, many or name a class of expanded clone.

few	TRBV7-9	TRBJ1-1	TRBD1	CASSSRDRFHTEAFF
-	TRBV27	TRBJ2-3	-	CASSLSGGSTDTQYF
-	TRBV21-1	TRBJ1-5	-	CASSARTGAISHF
-	TRBV25-1	TRBJ1-1	-	CASSLYSGTHTEAFF
-	TRBV2	TRBJ2-5	-	CASAGGETQYF
-	TRBV10-3	TRBJ2-3	-	CAIRFHGGGADTQYF
-	TRBV19	TRBJ1-1	TRBD1	CASQNDRGSNTEAFF
-	TRBV4-1	TRBJ1-4	TRBD1	CASSQPYRGQVEKLFF
once	TRBV28	TRBJ2-7	-	CASSYGTDGTPSYEQYF
few	TRBV9	TRBJ1-4	-	CASSMTGHHNEKLFF